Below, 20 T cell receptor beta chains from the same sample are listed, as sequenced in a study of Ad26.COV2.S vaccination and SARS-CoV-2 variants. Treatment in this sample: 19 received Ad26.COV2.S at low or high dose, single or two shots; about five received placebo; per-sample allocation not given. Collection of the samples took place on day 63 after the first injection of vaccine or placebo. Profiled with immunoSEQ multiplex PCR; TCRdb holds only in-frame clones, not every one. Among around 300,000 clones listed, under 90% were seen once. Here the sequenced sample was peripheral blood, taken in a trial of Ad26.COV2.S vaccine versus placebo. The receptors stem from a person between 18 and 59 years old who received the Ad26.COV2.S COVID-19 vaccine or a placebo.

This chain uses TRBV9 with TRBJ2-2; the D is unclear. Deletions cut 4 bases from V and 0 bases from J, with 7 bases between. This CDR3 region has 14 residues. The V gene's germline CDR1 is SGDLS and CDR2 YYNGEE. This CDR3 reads CASSPPPNTGELFF. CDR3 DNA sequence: TGTGCCAGCAGCCCTCCCCCGAACACCGGGGAGCTGTTTTTT. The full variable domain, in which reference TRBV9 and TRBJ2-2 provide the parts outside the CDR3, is DSGVTQTPKHLITATGQRVTLRCSPRSGDLSVYWYQQSLDQGLQFLIQYYNGEERAKGNILERFSAQQFPDLHSELNLSSLELGDSALYFCASSPPPNTGELFFGEGSRLTVL.

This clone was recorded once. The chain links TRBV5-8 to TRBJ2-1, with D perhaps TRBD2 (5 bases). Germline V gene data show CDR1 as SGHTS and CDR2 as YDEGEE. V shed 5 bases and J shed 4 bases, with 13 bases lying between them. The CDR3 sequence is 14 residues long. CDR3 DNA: TGTGCCAGCAGTCTCACCGCGGGTTACAATGAGCAGTTCTTC. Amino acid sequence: CASSLTAGYNEQFF.

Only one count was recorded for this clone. The CDR3 sequence is CASSVGTAAYNEQFF. The CDR3 coding sequence is TGTGCCAGCAGCGTCGGGACGGCCGCCTACAATGAGCAGTTCTTC. This chain connects TRBV9 to TRBJ2-1; D may correspond to TRBD1 or TRBD2 (5 bases each). Germline CDR1 reads SGDLS; CDR2 reads YYNGEE. V was shortened by 2 bases and J by 2 bases, with 11 bases between the two germline ends. CDR3 length: 15 residues.

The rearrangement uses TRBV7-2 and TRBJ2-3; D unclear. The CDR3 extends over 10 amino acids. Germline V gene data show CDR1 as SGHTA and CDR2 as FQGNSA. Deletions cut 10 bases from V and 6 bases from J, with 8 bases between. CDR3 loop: CATLFDTQYF. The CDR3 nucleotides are TGTGCCACCCTCTTCGATACGCAGTATTTT.

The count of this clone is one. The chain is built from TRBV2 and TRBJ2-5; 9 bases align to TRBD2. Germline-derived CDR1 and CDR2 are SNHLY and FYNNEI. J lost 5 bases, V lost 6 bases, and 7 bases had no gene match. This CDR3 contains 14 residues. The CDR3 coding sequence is TGTGCCAGCAGAGGCGGGGGGGCCTTTGAGACCCAGTACTTC. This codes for CASRGGGAFETQYF.

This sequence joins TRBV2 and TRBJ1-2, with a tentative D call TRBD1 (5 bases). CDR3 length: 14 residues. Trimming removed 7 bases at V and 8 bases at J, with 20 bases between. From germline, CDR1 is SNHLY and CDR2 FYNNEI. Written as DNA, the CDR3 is TGTGCCAGCAACCCGGGACTCACAAACAGAGGCTACACCTTC. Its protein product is CASNPGLTNRGYTF.

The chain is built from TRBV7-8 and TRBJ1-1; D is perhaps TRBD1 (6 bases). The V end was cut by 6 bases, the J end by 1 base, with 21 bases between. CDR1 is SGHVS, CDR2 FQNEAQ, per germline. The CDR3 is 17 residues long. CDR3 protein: CASSSKEGGASNTEAFF. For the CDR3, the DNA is TGTGCCAGCAGTAGTAAGGAGGGGGGCGCGTCGAACACTGAAGCTTTCTTT.

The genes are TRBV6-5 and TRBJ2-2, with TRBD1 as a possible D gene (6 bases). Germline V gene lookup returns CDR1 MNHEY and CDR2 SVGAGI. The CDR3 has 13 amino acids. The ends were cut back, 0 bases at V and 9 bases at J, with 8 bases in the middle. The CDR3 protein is CASSYSTGRELFF. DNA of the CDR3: TGTGCCAGCAGTTACTCGACAGGCAGGGAGCTGTTTTTT.

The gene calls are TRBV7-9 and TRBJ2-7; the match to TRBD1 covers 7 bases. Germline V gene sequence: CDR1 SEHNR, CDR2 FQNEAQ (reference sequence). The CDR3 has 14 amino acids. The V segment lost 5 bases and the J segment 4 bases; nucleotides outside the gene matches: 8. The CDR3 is CASSPGTVFYEQYV. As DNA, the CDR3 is TGTGCCAGCAGCCCAGGGACAGTTTTTTACGAGCAGTACGTC.

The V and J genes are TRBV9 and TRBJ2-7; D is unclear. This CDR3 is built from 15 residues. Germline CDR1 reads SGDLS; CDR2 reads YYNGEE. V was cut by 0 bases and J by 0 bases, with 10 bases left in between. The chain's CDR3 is CASSVEVPSSYEQYF. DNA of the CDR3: TGTGCCAGCAGCGTAGAGGTACCCAGCTCCTACGAGCAGTACTTC.

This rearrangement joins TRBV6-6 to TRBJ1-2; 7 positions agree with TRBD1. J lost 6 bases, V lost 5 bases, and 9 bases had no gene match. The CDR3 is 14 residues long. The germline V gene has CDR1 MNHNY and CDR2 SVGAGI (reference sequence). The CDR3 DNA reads TGTGCCAGCAGTCCCGCGGACAGGAGGGATGGCTACACCTTC. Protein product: CASSPADRRDGYTF.

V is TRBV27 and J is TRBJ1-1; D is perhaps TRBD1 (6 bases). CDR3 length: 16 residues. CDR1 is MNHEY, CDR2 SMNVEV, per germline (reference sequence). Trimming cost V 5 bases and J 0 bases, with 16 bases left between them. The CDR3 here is CASSPGGGHMNTEAFF. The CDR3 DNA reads TGTGCCAGCAGTCCGGGCGGGGGACACATGAACACTGAAGCTTTCTTT.

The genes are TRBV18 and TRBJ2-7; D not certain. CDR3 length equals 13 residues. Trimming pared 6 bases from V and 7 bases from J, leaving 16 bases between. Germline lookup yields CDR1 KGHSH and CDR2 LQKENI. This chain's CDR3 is CASSLTDVGEQYV. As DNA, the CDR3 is TGTGCCAGCTCCCTTACAGACGTGGGAGAGCAGTACGTC.

In DNA, the CDR3 is TGCGCCAGCAGCCAAGGACTAGCGGGAGGGGGTAAGACCCAGTACTTC. It translates to CASSQGLAGGGKTQYF. This chain uses TRBV4-1 with TRBJ2-5, with TRBD2 identical over 14 bases. The CDR3 spans 16 residues. In germline, CDR1 is MGHRA, CDR2 YSYEKL. The trim removed 1 base at V and 6 bases at J, leaving 4 bases unmatched.

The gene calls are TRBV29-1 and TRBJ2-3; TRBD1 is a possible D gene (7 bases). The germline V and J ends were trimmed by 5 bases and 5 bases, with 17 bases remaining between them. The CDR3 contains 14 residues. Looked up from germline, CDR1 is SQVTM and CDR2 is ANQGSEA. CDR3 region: CSVRRGRGGDTQYF. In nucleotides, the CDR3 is TGCAGCGTTCGGAGGGGGCGCGGCGGAGATACGCAGTATTTT.

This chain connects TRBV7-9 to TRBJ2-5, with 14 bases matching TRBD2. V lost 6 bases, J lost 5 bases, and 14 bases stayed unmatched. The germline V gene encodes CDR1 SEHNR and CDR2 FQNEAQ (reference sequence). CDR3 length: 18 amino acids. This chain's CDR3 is CASSPGTSGSLGRETQYF. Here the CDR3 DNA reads TGTGCCAGCAGTCCAGGGACTAGCGGGAGCCTCGGTAGGGAGACCCAGTACTTC.

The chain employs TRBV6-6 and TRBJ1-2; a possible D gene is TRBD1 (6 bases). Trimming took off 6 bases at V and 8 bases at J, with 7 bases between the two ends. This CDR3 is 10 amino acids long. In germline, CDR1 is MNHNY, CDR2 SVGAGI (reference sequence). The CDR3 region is CASSRGGYTF. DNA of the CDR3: TGTGCCAGCAGCAGGGGAGGCTACACCTTC.

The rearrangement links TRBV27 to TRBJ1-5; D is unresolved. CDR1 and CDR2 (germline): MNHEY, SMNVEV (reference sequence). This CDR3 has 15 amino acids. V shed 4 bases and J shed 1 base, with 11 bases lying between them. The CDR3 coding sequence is TGTGCCAGCAGTTCTAAGTGGTTGAGCAATCAGCCCCAGCATTTT. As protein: CASSSKWLSNQPQHF.

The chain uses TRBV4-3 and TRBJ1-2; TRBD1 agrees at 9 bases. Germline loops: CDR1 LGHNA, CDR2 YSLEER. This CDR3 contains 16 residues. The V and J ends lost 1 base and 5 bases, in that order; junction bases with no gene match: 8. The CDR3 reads CASSQVYGTGPYGYTF. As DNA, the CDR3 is TGCGCCAGCAGCCAAGTTTACGGGACAGGGCCGTATGGCTACACCTTC.

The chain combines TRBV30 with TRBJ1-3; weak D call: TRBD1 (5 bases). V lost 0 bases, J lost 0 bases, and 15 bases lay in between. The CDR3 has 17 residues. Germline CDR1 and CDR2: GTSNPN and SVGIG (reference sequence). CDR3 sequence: CAWSVGTLVYSGNTIYF. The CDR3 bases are TGTGCCTGGAGTGTAGGGACCCTGGTCTACTCTGGAAACACCATATATTTT.